This entry concerns a single T cell receptor beta chain. Given a much more abundant clone one base away, this may be a read error. The sample is drawn from a study of blood T cells in healthy people across ages. Next came a second PCR, run for about 7 to 11 cycles, which used a sample-barcoded 5' primer along with a J-beta primer mix. One entry per CDR3 protein, called by TCRdb with MiXCR from the 5' RACE reads. The sample contains some 700,000 distinct CDR3 sequences, more than 40% of which appear only once. The CDR3 is 14 amino acids. Specimen: blood. The receptor's source is a woman in her sixties or seventies in good health. The rearrangement joins TRBV12-3 or TRBV12-4 to TRBJ2-6; D uncertain. The CDR3 nucleotides are TGTGCCGGCAGTTCCTCCGGTAGGGCCAACGTCCTGACTTTC. Protein: CAGSSSGRANVLTF.